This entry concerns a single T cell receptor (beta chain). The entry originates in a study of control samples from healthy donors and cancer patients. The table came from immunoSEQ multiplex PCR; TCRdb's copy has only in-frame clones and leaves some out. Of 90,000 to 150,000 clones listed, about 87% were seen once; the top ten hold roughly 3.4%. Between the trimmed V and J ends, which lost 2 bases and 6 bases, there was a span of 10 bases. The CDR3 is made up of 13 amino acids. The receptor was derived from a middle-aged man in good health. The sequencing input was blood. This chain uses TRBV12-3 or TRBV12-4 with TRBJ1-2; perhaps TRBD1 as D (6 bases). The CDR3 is CASSLYRVDGYTF. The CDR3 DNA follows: TGTGCCAGCAGTTTATACAGGGTGGATGGCTACACCTTC.